A selection of T cell receptor beta chains follows, all from one sample in a study of blood T cell repertoires in COVID-19. Produced via immunoSEQ multiplex PCR; TCRdb's table is partial and in-frame only. The repertoire holds roughly 28,000 clones, roughly nine tenths seen once, with 4% to 5.5% in the top ten. The source material was peripheral blood. The origin of the receptors is a man aged 65-85 years with active COVID-19. The CDR3 runs from the conserved cysteine through the conserved F or W. Each record gives: J gene, CDR3 length, clone size, V gene, D gene, CDR3 DNA, CDR3 protein. The D gene is left open where the match is weak. Clone size is not always given. Where it is, it says once, few, many or a class for expanded clones.

J gene: TRBJ1-1
CDR3 length: 15
clone size: .
V gene: TRBV9
D gene: TRBD1
CDR3 DNA: TGTGCCAGCAGCCCTCGGACAGGGGGGAACACTGAAGCTTTCTTT
CDR3 protein: CASSPRTGGNTEAFF

J gene: TRBJ2-2
CDR3 length: 15
clone size: .
V gene: TRBV29-1
D gene: .
CDR3 DNA: TGCAGCGTGATAAAAATGGGGGGAAACACCGGGGAGCTGTTTTTT
CDR3 protein: CSVIKMGGNTGELFF

J gene: TRBJ1-1
CDR3 length: 14
clone size: .
V gene: TRBV5-4
D gene: TRBD1
CDR3 DNA: TGTGCCAGCAGCATGCAGGGGGCAGGCACTGAAGCTTTCTTT
CDR3 protein: CASSMQGAGTEAFF

J gene: TRBJ1-2
CDR3 length: 13
clone size: .
V gene: TRBV29-1
D gene: TRBD1
CDR3 DNA: TGCAGCGTTGGACAGGGGGCGGGAAATGCCTACACCTTC
CDR3 protein: CSVGQGAGNAYTF

J gene: TRBJ2-1
CDR3 length: 13
clone size: .
V gene: TRBV5-1
D gene: .
CDR3 DNA: TGCGCCAGCAGCTTGGCCTCGGGGAATGAGCAGTTCTTC
CDR3 protein: CASSLASGNEQFF

J gene: TRBJ2-7
CDR3 length: 15
clone size: .
V gene: TRBV5-1
D gene: .
CDR3 DNA: TGCGCCAGCAGCGGGCGTAAAGGGGATTTCTACGAGCAGTACTTC
CDR3 protein: CASSGRKGDFYEQYF

J gene: TRBJ1-5
CDR3 length: 15
clone size: .
V gene: TRBV30
D gene: .
CDR3 DNA: TGTGCCTGGAGACCTACCGGGACAAGTAATCAGCCCCAGCATTTT
CDR3 protein: CAWRPTGTSNQPQHF

J gene: TRBJ2-1
CDR3 length: 16
clone size: .
V gene: TRBV4-2
D gene: TRBD2
CDR3 DNA: TGTGCCAGCAGCCAAGCAGCGCTAGCGGGAGGCAATGAGCAGTTCTTC
CDR3 protein: CASSQAALAGGNEQFF

J gene: TRBJ2-7
CDR3 length: 16
clone size: few
V gene: TRBV3-1/TRBV3-2
D gene: .
CDR3 DNA: TGTGCCAGCAGCCAAGCTCACGGGACAGGCGGGGGCGAGCAGTACTTC
CDR3 protein: CASSQAHGTGGGEQYF

J gene: TRBJ2-1
CDR3 length: 12
clone size: .
V gene: TRBV6-2/TRBV6-3
D gene: .
CDR3 DNA: TGTGCCAGCAGTCACGGGGGGCGGGAGCAGTTCTTC
CDR3 protein: CASSHGGREQFF

J gene: TRBJ1-2
CDR3 length: 15
clone size: .
V gene: TRBV19
D gene: TRBD1
CDR3 DNA: TGTGCCAGCACCAGGGGGCCCATCCCTAACTATGGCTACACCTTC
CDR3 protein: CASTRGPIPNYGYTF

J gene: TRBJ2-4
CDR3 length: 15
clone size: .
V gene: TRBV6-1
D gene: TRBD1
CDR3 DNA: TGTGCCAGCAGTTCCCCGGGACAGGGGAAAAACATTCAGTACTTC
CDR3 protein: CASSSPGQGKNIQYF

J gene: TRBJ1-1
CDR3 length: 15
clone size: .
V gene: TRBV6-2/TRBV6-3
D gene: .
CDR3 DNA: TGTGCCAGCAGTTCTCCAAACATCATGAACACTGAAGCTTTCTTT
CDR3 protein: CASSSPNIMNTEAFF

J gene: TRBJ2-7
CDR3 length: 12
clone size: .
V gene: TRBV5-4
D gene: .
CDR3 DNA: TGTGCCAGCAGCAAACAGGGTTATGAGCAGTACTTC
CDR3 protein: CASSKQGYEQYF

J gene: TRBJ2-3
CDR3 length: 16
clone size: .
V gene: TRBV7-9
D gene: TRBD2
CDR3 DNA: TGTGCCAGCAGCTTCTCCGGGACTAGCAGCACAGATACGCAGTATTTT
CDR3 protein: CASSFSGTSSTDTQYF

J gene: TRBJ2-4
CDR3 length: 15
clone size: .
V gene: TRBV3-1/TRBV3-2
D gene: TRBD2
CDR3 DNA: TGTGCCAGCAGCCAAGGGGGGTACGGGGGGAACATTCAGTACTTC
CDR3 protein: CASSQGGYGGNIQYF

J gene: TRBJ1-1
CDR3 length: 15
clone size: .
V gene: TRBV11-3
D gene: TRBD1
CDR3 DNA: TGTGCCAGCAGTGTAAGCTCAGGGGGGAACACTGAAGCTTTCTTT
CDR3 protein: CASSVSSGGNTEAFF

J gene: TRBJ2-4
CDR3 length: 16
clone size: .
V gene: TRBV7-3
D gene: TRBD2
CDR3 DNA: TGTGCCAGCAGCTTAGCGGGGGGGACAGCCAAAAACATTCAGTACTTC
CDR3 protein: CASSLAGGTAKNIQYF

J gene: TRBJ2-6
CDR3 length: 18
clone size: .
V gene: TRBV3-1/TRBV3-2
D gene: TRBD2
CDR3 DNA: TGTGCCAGCAGCCGGAGGACTAGCACCCTCTCTGGGGCCAACGTCCTGACTTTC
CDR3 protein: CASSRRTSTLSGANVLTF

J gene: TRBJ2-3
CDR3 length: 15
clone size: .
V gene: TRBV9
D gene: .
CDR3 DNA: TGTGCCAGCAACCGGAATGCGGGTCGCGGAGATACGCAGTATTTT
CDR3 protein: CASNRNAGRGDTQYF

J gene: TRBJ2-5
CDR3 length: 13
clone size: .
V gene: TRBV10-3
D gene: .
CDR3 DNA: TGTGCCATCAGTGAGTCGAAGCCCGAGACCCAGTACTTC
CDR3 protein: CAISESKPETQYF

J gene: TRBJ2-1
CDR3 length: 16
clone size: .
V gene: TRBV9
D gene: .
CDR3 DNA: TGTGCCAGCAGCCCGACAGGGACTCCATCCTACAATGAGCAGTTCTTC
CDR3 protein: CASSPTGTPSYNEQFF

J gene: TRBJ2-5
CDR3 length: 15
clone size: .
V gene: TRBV5-4
D gene: TRBD2
CDR3 DNA: TGTGCCAGCAGCTTTGCGGGGGGGCGGTTAGAGACCCAGTACTTC
CDR3 protein: CASSFAGGRLETQYF

J gene: TRBJ1-2
CDR3 length: 13
clone size: .
V gene: TRBV9
D gene: TRBD1
CDR3 DNA: TGTGCCAGCAGCAACAGGGGCGACTATGGCTACACCTTC
CDR3 protein: CASSNRGDYGYTF

J gene: TRBJ1-4
CDR3 length: 15
clone size: .
V gene: TRBV27
D gene: TRBD1
CDR3 DNA: TGTGCCAGCAGTTCCACGACAGGGTGGAGGGAAAAACTGTTTTTT
CDR3 protein: CASSSTTGWREKLFF

J gene: TRBJ2-7
CDR3 length: 14
clone size: .
V gene: TRBV19
D gene: TRBD1
CDR3 DNA: TGTGCCAGTAGTATGGGACAGGGTTCCTACGAGCAGTACTTC
CDR3 protein: CASSMGQGSYEQYF